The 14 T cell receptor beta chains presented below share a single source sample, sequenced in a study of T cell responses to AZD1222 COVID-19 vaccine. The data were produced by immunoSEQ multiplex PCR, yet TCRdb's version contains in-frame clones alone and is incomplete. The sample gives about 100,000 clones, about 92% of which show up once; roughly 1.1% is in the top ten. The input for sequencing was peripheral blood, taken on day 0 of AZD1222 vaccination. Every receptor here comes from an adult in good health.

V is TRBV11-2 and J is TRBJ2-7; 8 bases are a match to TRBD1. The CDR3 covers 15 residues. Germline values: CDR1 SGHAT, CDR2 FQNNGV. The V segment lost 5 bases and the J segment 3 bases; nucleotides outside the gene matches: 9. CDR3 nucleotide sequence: TGTGCCAGCAGCGAGCAGGGCAGGGGGCGCTACGAGCAGTACTTC. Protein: CASSEQGRGRYEQYF. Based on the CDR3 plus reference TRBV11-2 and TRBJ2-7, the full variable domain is EAGVAQSPRYKIIEKRQSVAFWCNPISGHATLYWYQQILGQGPKLLIQFQNNGVVDDSQLPKDRFSAERLKGVDSTLKIQPAKLEDSAVYLCASSEQGRGRYEQYFGPGTRLTVT.

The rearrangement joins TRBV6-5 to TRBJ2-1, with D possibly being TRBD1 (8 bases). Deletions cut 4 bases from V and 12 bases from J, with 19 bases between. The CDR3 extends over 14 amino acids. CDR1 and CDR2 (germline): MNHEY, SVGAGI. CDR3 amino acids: CASSSKQHRGGQFF. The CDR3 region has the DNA TGTGCCAGCAGTTCAAAGCAACACAGGGGGGGGCAGTTCTTC.

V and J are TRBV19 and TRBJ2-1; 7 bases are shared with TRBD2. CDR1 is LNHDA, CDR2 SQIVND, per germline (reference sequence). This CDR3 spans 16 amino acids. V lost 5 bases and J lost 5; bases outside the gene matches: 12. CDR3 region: CASSPRRAAGHNEQFF. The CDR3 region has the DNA TGTGCCAGTAGTCCCCGCCGCGCAGCGGGACACAATGAGCAGTTCTTC.

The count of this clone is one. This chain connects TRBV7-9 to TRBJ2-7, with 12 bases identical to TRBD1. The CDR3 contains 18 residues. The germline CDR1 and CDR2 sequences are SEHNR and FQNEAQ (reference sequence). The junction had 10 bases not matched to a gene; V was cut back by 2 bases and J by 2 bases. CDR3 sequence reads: CASSLSSGQGAIPYEQYF. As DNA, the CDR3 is TGTGCCAGCAGCTTATCATCGGGACAGGGGGCTATACCCTACGAGCAGTACTTC.

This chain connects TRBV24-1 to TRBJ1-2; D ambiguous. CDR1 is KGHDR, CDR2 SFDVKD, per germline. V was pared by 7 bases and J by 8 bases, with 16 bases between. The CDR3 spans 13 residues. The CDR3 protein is CATSQSQDLGYTF. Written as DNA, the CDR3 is TGTGCCACCAGCCAATCTCAGGATCTCGGCTACACCTTC.

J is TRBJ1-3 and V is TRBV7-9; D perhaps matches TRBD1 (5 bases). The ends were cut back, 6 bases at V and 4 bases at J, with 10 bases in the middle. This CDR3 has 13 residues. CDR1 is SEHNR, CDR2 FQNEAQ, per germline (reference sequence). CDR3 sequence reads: CASRPGLGNTIYF. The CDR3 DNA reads TGTGCCAGCAGACCGGGACTCGGAAACACCATATATTTT.

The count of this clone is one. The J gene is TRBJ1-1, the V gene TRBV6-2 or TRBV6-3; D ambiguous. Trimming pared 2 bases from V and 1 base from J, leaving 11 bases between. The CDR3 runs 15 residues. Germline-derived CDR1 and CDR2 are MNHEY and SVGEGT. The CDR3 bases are TGTGCCAGCAGTTACGGGCAAGCAAGGAACACTGAAGCTTTCTTT. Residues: CASSYGQARNTEAFF.

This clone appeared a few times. The CDR3 spells CASSPAENYGYTF. In nucleotides, the CDR3 is TGTGCCAGCTCACCAGCAGAAAACTATGGCTACACCTTC. The chain carries TRBV18 and TRBJ1-2; D not resolved. V shed 2 bases and J shed 2 bases, with 6 bases lying between them. Germline-derived CDR1 and CDR2 are KGHSH and LQKENI. The CDR3 totals 13 residues.

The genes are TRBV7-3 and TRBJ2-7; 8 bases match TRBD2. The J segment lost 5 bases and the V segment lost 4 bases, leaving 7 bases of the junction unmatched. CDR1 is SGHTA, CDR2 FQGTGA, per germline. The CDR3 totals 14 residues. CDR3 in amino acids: CASSSGLASHEQYF. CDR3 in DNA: TGTGCCAGCAGCTCCGGACTAGCTTCCCACGAGCAGTACTTC.

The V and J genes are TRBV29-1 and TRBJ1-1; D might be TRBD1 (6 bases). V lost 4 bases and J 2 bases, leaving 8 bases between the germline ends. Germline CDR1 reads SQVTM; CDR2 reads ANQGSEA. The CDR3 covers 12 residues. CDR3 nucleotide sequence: TGCAGCGTTGTACAGGGAAACACTGAAGCTTTCTTT. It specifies CSVVQGNTEAFF.

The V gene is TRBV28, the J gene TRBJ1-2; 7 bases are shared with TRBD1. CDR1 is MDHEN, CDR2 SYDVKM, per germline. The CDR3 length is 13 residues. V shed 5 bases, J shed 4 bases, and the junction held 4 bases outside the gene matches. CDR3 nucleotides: TGTGCCAGCAGTGGCCAGGGGGTCTATGGCTACACCTTC. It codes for CASSGQGVYGYTF.

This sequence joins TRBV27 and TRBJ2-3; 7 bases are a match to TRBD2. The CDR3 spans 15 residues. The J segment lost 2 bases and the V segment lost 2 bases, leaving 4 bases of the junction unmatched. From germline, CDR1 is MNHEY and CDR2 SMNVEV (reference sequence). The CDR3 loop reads CASSLGRGFTDTQYF. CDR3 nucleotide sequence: TGTGCCAGCAGTTTAGGGCGGGGGTTCACAGATACGCAGTATTTT.

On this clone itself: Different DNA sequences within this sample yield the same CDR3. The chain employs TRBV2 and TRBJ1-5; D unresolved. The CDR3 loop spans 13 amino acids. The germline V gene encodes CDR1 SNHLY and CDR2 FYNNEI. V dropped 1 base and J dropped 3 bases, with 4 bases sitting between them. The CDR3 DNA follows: TGTGCCAGCAGTGAAGGCAACAATCAGCCCCAGCATTTT. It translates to CASSEGNNQPQHF.

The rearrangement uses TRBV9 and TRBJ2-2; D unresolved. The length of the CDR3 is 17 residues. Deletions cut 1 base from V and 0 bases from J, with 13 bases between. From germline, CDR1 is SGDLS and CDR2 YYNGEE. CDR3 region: CASSVLSAPSNTGELFF. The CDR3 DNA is TGTGCCAGCAGCGTACTGTCCGCTCCTTCGAACACCGGGGAGCTGTTTTTT.